These 26 T cell receptor beta chains came from one sample sequenced in a study of cytomegalovirus exposure and HLA in healthy donors. The study ran its PCR with 60 Vbeta and 13 Jbeta primers. TCRdb's table, derived via immunoSEQ multiplex PCR, lists solely in-frame clones and lacks some. The sample carries 55,000 to 80,000 clones, over 50% recorded once. The material sequenced was PBMCs. Receptors were obtained from a man aged 35 to 55 in good health and CMV-seropositive.

V is TRBV5-5 and J is TRBJ2-5; 11 bases map to TRBD2. The CDR3 length is 15 residues. Germline V CDR1 and CDR2: SGHKS, YYEKEE (reference sequence). The V gene end was trimmed by 6 bases and the J gene end by 1 base; junction bases not matched to a gene: 5. The CDR3 region is CASNRGLAVQETQYF. The CDR3 nucleotides are TGTGCCAGCAACCGGGGACTAGCGGTCCAAGAGACCCAGTACTTC.

On this clone itself: The junction shows a germline mismatch at one end, possibly a read error. Other DNA sequences in the sample encode the same CDR3. The chain joins TRBV6-4 to TRBJ1-6; D call uncertain. The CDR3 contains 15 residues. CDR1 MRHNA and CDR2 SNTAGT come from the germline V gene. The CDR3 region has the DNA TGTGCCAGCAGTGACTCGTCCTTTTCTAATTCCCCCCTCCACTTT. It is translated as CASSDSSFSNSPLHF.

The rearrangement uses TRBV6-5 and TRBJ1-6; no clear D. The V gene's germline CDR1 is MNHEY and CDR2 SVGAGI. CDR3 length: 14 amino acids. The V and J ends lost 2 bases and 7 bases respectively, with 9 bases between them. As DNA, the CDR3 is TGTGCCAGCAGTTACCAAAACGGGAATTCACCCCTCCACTTT. Its translation: CASSYQNGNSPLHF.

V gene TRBV6-6 combines with J gene TRBJ2-7, with D perhaps matching TRBD1 (6 bases). V was clipped by 4 bases and J by 2 bases, with 15 bases between them. There are 15 residues in the CDR3. Germline V gene lookup returns CDR1 MNHNY and CDR2 SVGAGI (reference sequence). The CDR3 here is CASSFLQGETYEQYF. The CDR3 nucleotides read TGTGCCAGCAGTTTCCTACAGGGTGAAACCTACGAGCAGTACTTC.

The chain combines TRBV6-1 with TRBJ1-2; a possible D gene is TRBD1 (5 bases). V was pared by 7 bases and J by 2 bases, with 17 bases between. CDR1 is MNHNS, CDR2 SASEGT, per germline. This CDR3 contains 15 residues. CDR3 nucleotides: TGTGCCAGCACCTATAGACAGCGCCTAAACTATGGCTACACCTTC. As protein: CASTYRQRLNYGYTF.

This chain connects TRBV7-2 to TRBJ1-2, with 9 positions matching TRBD1. The CDR3 sequence is 16 residues long. From germline, CDR1 is SGHTA and CDR2 FQGNSA. The V gene end was trimmed by 1 base and the J gene end by 0 bases; junction bases not matched to a gene: 3. DNA for the CDR3: TGTGCCAGCAGCTTAGGGGGGACAGGGACTAACTATGGCTACACCTTC. It encodes CASSLGGTGTNYGYTF.

The chain links TRBV30 to TRBJ1-6; 8 nucleotides line up with TRBD1. Trimming cost V 4 bases and J 7 bases; bases outside gene matches: 6. Germline V gives CDR1 GTSNPN, CDR2 SVGIG (reference sequence). The CDR3 sequence is 14 residues long. The CDR3, as DNA: TGTGCCTGGACAGGGGGCTTGGAGAATTCACCCCTCCACTTT. Its translation: CAWTGGLENSPLHF.

In this sample, this clone turned up a few times. This chain uses TRBV30 with TRBJ2-3; 10 nucleotides align to TRBD2. The CDR3 length is 17 residues. Looked up from germline, CDR1 is GTSNPN and CDR2 is SVGIG (reference sequence). J gave up 2 bases and V 0 bases, and 8 bases lay outside the gene matches. This CDR3 is CAWSVSLAGANTDTQYF. The CDR3 bases are TGTGCCTGGAGTGTAAGTCTAGCGGGAGCAAACACAGATACGCAGTATTTT.

The rearrangement uses TRBV7-9 and TRBJ1-1, with D hard to call. The CDR3 is made up of 13 amino acids. The germline gives CDR1 SEHNR, CDR2 FQNEAQ (reference sequence). The V end was cut by 1 base, the J end by 5 bases, with 8 bases between. CDR3: CASSLVRETEAFF. CDR3 bases: TGTGCCAGCAGCTTAGTTAGGGAGACTGAAGCTTTCTTT.

V is TRBV7-6 and J is TRBJ2-1; D is undetermined. The germline V and J ends were trimmed by 1 base and 0 bases, with 10 bases remaining between them. The germline V gene encodes CDR1 SGHVS and CDR2 FNYEAQ. This CDR3 spans 16 amino acids. The CDR3 spells CASSLDAAYSYNEQFF. The DNA of the CDR3 is TGTGCCAGCAGCTTAGATGCGGCGTACTCCTACAATGAGCAGTTCTTC.

The CDR3, as DNA: TGTGCCAGCAGCATTGACAGGGTGCGGGACACCGGGGAGCTGTTTTTT. Translated: CASSIDRVRDTGELFF. This rearrangement joins TRBV21-1 to TRBJ2-2; the table's D call of TRBD1 was not tested on the DNA. TRBV21-1 is designated a pseudogene. The CDR3 runs 16 residues.

V usage is TRBV6-1 and J usage is TRBJ1-2, with TRBD1 matching 10 bases. CDR1 and CDR2 (germline): MNHNS, SASEGT. The CDR3 extends over 14 amino acids. V was pared by 3 bases and J by 8 bases, with 6 bases of the junction left unmatched. Written as DNA, the CDR3 is TGTGCCAGCAGTGAGGCGACAGGGGGCGGCGGCTACACCTTC. It translates to CASSEATGGGGYTF.

The V gene is TRBV19, the J gene TRBJ2-5; a weak D match, TRBD1 (6 bases). The CDR3 extends over 16 amino acids. Germline V gives CDR1 LNHDA, CDR2 SQIVND (reference sequence). V lost 1 base to trimming and J lost 2 bases, with 14 bases between them. In nucleotides, the CDR3 is TGTGCCAGTAGTATAGTAATGGGACAAAGACAAGAGACCCAGTACTTC. The encoded protein is CASSIVMGQRQETQYF.

The chain links TRBV11-2 to TRBJ1-1, with D hard to call. From germline, CDR1 is SGHAT and CDR2 FQNNGV. The CDR3 loop spans 14 amino acids. Trimming took 5 bases from V and 0 from J, leaving 10 bases between them. CDR3 residues: CASSRQTMNTEAFF. As DNA, the CDR3 is TGTGCCAGCAGCCGTCAGACAATGAACACTGAAGCTTTCTTT.

The gene calls are TRBV28 and TRBJ2-3; possibly TRBD2 for D (6 bases). The CDR3 extends over 15 amino acids. V was clipped by 10 bases and J by 0 bases, with 17 bases between them. CDR1 is MDHEN and CDR2 is SYDVKM in the germline V gene. The CDR3 here is CATLGGRPSTDTQYF. The CDR3 DNA reads as TGTGCCACGTTGGGGGGACGCCCTAGCACAGATACGCAGTATTTT. Full variable domain (missing parts from reference TRBV28 and TRBJ2-3): DVKVTQSSRYLVKRTGEKVFLECVQDMDHENMFWYRQDPGLGLRLIYFSYDVKMKEKGDIPEGYSVSREKKERFSLILESASTNQTSMYLCATLGGRPSTDTQYFGPGTRLTVL.

In this sample, this clone turned up once. The V gene is TRBV5-4, the J gene TRBJ2-1; TRBD2 might be the D (5 bases). The V gene lost 1 base and the J gene lost 7 bases, with 12 bases spanning the gap. The CDR3 totals 14 residues. CDR1 is SGHNT, CDR2 YYREEE, per germline (reference sequence). Written as DNA, the CDR3 is TGTGCCAGCAGCTTGTCGGGGTCGGGGAATGAGCAGTTCTTC. Residues: CASSLSGSGNEQFF.

The chain carries TRBV23-1 and TRBJ1-6; TRBD1 matches 9 bases. TRBV23-1 is known as an ORF, though its function is uncertain. This CDR3 has 15 amino acids. V lost 8 bases, J lost 8 bases, and 10 bases stayed unmatched. CDR3 bases: TGCGCCAGCTCACCGGGACAGGGTGGTGATTCACCCCTCCACTTT. It codes for CASSPGQGGDSPLHF.

The chain employs TRBV19 and TRBJ1-4, with D hard to call. The CDR3 contains 13 residues. Trimming removed 5 bases from V and 4 bases from J, with 8 bases in between. Germline CDR1 reads LNHDA; CDR2 reads SQIVND (reference sequence). The CDR3 bases are TGTGCCAGTAGTGAGGTCTATAATGAAAAACTGTTTTTT. It translates to CASSEVYNEKLFF. Filled out from reference TRBV19 and TRBJ1-4, the complete variable domain reads DGGITQSPKYLFRKEGQNVTLSCEQNLNHDAMYWYRQDPGQGLRLIYYSQIVNDFQKGDIAEGYSVSREKKESFPLTVTSAQKNPTAFYLCASSEVYNEKLFFGSGTQLSVL.

This clone occurred a few times. The rearrangement links TRBV6-5 to TRBJ2-3, with 9 positions matching TRBD1. There are 15 residues in the CDR3. The V segment lost 0 bases and the J segment 5 bases; nucleotides outside the gene matches: 3. Germline assignment: CDR1 MNHEY and CDR2 SVGAGI. The CDR3 DNA reads as TGTGCCAGCAGTTACTCGGACAGGGGTTTAGATACGCAGTATTTT. Translating it yields CASSYSDRGLDTQYF.

The chain recombines TRBV14 with TRBJ1-2; D uncertain. Trimming removed 0 bases from V and 8 bases from J, with 13 bases in between. Germline V gene sequence: CDR1 SGHDN, CDR2 FVKESK. The CDR3 loop spans 14 amino acids. CDR3 region: CASSQEVAGRGYTF. Here the CDR3 DNA reads TGTGCCAGCAGCCAAGAGGTCGCGGGAAGGGGCTACACCTTC.

This clone is termed large (0.1 to 1%). At the DNA level, this CDR3 is encoded by other sequences in the same sample as well. This chain uses TRBV30 with TRBJ2-6; 7 bases fit TRBD1. The CDR3 has 15 amino acids. The J segment lost 4 bases and the V segment lost 1 base, leaving 4 bases of the junction unmatched. CDR1 GTSNPN and CDR2 SVGIG come from the germline V gene (reference sequence). The CDR3 DNA sequence: TGTGCCTGGAGTGCTGAGGGGGCCGGGGCCAACGTCCTGACTTTC. It encodes CAWSAEGAGANVLTF.

CDR3 sequence reads: CASGLTGETQYF. CDR3 DNA sequence: TGTGCTAGTGGTTTGACTGGAGAGACCCAGTACTTC. The chain couples TRBV12-5 to TRBJ2-5; unclear D gene. With 2 bases removed from V and 4 bases from J, the gap between germline ends came to 5 bases. The CDR3 totals 12 residues. Germline V gene data show CDR1 as LGHNT and CDR2 as FRNRAP.

V gene TRBV13 combines with J gene TRBJ2-7; 11 positions agree with TRBD1. CDR1 and CDR2 (germline): PRHDT, FYEKMQ (reference sequence). CDR3 size: 14 residues. Losses at the gene ends were 5 bases for V and 5 bases for J; bases not matched to a gene: 5. DNA for the CDR3: TGTGCCAGCAGCGTGGACAGGGGGCTGGACGAGCAGTACTTC. Amino acid sequence: CASSVDRGLDEQYF. The variable domain in full, with the rest retrieved from reference TRBV13 and TRBJ2-7, is AAGVIQSPRHLIKEKRETATLKCYPIPRHDTVYWYQQGPGQDPQFLISFYEKMQSDKGSIPDRFSAQQFSDYHSELNMSSLELGDSALYFCASSVDRGLDEQYFGPGTRLTVT.

The CDR3 DNA reads as TGTGCCAGCAGCCCCGGGTTCCTTGGCGGCGAGCAGTACTTC. Protein product: CASSPGFLGGEQYF. The rearrangement joins TRBV27 to TRBJ2-7; no reliable D call. This CDR3 is built from 14 residues. Germline CDR1 MNHEY, CDR2 SMNVEV (reference sequence). Trimming took off 6 bases at V and 6 bases at J, with 18 bases between the two ends.

The rearrangement joins TRBV5-4 to TRBJ1-2; 9 bases agree with TRBD1. Per germline, CDR1 SGHNT and CDR2 YYREEE (reference sequence). This CDR3 has 14 residues. Losses at the gene ends were 2 bases for V and 6 bases for J; bases not matched to a gene: 5. CDR3: CASSFRDRVDGYTF. DNA for the CDR3: TGTGCCAGCAGCTTCCGGGACAGGGTTGATGGCTACACCTTC.

The chain uses TRBV12-1 and TRBJ2-3; TRBD1 is taken as the D call from the table, unchecked against the DNA. TRBV12-1 is given as a pseudogene. The length of the CDR3 is 17 residues. Here the CDR3 DNA reads TGTGCCAGCAGGGGGTCGAGACAGGGCCCTAGCACAGATACGCAGTATTTT. It translates to CASRGSRQGPSTDTQYF.